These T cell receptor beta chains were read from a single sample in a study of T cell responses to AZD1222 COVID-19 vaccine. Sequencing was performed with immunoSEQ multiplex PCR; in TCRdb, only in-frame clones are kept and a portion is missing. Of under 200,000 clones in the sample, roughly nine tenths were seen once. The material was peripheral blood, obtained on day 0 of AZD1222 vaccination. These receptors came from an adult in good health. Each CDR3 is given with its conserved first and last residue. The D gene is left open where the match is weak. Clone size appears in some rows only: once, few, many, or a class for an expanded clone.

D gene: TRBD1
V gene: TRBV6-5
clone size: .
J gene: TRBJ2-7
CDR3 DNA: TGTGCCAGCAGTTACCGGTCAGGGGGCGAGCAGTACTTC
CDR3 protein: CASSYRSGGEQYF

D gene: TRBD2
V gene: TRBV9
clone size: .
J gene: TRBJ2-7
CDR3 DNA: TGTGCCAGCAGCGTAGAAGGGACTAGCGGATACGAGCAGTACTTC
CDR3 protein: CASSVEGTSGYEQYF

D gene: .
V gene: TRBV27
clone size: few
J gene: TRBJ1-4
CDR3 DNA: TGTGCCAGCAGCCGACAGTTAGCAAATGAAAAACTGTTTTTT
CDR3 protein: CASSRQLANEKLFF

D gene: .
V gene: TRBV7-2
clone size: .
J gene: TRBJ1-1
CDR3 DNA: TGTGCCTCCAGGAGAGTGGTAAACACTGAAGCTTTCTTT
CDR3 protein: CASRRVVNTEAFF

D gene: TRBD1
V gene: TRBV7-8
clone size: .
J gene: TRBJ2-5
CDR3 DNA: TGTGCCAGCAGCTTAGGCGATACAGGGGGCTGGGAGACCCAGTACTTC
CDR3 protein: CASSLGDTGGWETQYF

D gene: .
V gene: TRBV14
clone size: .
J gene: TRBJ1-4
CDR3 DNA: TGTGCCAGCAGCCGATACAGGTCGACTAATGAAAAACTGTTTTTT
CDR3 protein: CASSRYRSTNEKLFF

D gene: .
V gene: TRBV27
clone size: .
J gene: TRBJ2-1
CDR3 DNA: TGTGCCAGCAGTTTATCCAAGAACAATGAGCAGTTCTTC
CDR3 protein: CASSLSKNNEQFF

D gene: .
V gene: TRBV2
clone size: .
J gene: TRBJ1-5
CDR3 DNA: TGTGCCAGCAGCCTGGACACCAATCAGCCCCAGCATTTT
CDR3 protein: CASSLDTNQPQHF

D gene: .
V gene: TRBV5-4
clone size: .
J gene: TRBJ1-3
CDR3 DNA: TGTGCCAGCAGCTTGGAGGTAACCGGAAACACCATATATTTT
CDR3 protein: CASSLEVTGNTIYF

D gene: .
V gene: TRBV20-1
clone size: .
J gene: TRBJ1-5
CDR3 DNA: TGCAGTGGGGAGAGCAATCAGCCCCAGCATTTT
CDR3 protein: CSGESNQPQHF

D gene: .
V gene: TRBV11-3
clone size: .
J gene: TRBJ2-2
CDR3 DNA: TGTGCCAGCAGCTTAGTGCGCACCGGGGAGCTGTTTTTT
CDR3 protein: CASSLVRTGELFF

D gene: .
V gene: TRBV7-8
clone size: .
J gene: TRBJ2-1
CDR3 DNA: TGTGCCAGCAGCTTAGGCGGAGCCCGCGGTGAGCAGTTCTTC
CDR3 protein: CASSLGGARGEQFF

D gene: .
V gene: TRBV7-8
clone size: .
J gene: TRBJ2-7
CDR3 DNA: TGTGCCAGCAGCTTAGAGCCGTTAGCCTACGAGCAGTACTTC
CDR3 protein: CASSLEPLAYEQYF

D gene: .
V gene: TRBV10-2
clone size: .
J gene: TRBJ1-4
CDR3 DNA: TGCGCCAGCCTCAGGCTGGGAGAAAAACTGTTTTTT
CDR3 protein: CASLRLGEKLFF

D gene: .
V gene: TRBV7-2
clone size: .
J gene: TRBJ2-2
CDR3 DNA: TGTGCCAGCAGCAATAGACAGGGAGGCACCGGGGAGCTGTTTTTT
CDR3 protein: CASSNRQGGTGELFF

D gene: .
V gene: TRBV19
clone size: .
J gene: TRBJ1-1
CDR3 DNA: TGTGCCAGTAAAGGGTATTTCCACACTGAAGCTTTCTTT
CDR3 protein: CASKGYFHTEAFF

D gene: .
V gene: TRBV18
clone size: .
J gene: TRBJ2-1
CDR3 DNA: TGTGCCAGCTCACCAAGGGGGAATAACAATGAGCAGTTCTTC
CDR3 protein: CASSPRGNNNEQFF

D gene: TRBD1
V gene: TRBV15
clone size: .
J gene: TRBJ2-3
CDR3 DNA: TGTGCCACCAGCCGGGACAGGGCGGGTTCGGATACGCAGTATTTT
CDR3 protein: CATSRDRAGSDTQYF

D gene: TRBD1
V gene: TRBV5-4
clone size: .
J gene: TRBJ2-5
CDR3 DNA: TGTGCCAGCAGCTTGAGGACAGGGGGGCTGGAGACCCAGTACTTC
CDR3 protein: CASSLRTGGLETQYF

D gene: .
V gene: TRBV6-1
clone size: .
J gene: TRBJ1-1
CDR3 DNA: TGTGCCAGCAGTGATCGCGGCAGGGAGAACACTGAAGCTTTCTTT
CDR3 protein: CASSDRGRENTEAFF

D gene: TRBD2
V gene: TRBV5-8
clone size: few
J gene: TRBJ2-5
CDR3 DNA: TGTGCCAGCAGCTTCCAGCGGGGGGGCCTCGAGACCCAGTACTTC
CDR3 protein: CASSFQRGGLETQYF

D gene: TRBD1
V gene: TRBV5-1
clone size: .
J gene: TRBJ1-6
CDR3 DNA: TGCGCCAGCAGCTTACAGGGGGCTAACCCTGATCCCCTCCACTTT
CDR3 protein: CASSLQGANPDPLHF

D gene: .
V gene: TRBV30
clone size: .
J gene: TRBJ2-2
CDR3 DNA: TGTGCCTGGAGTTTGGCCGGGGAGCTGTTTTTT
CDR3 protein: CAWSLAGELFF

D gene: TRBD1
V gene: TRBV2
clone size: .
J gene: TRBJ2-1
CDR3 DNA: TGTGCCAGCAGTTCCCGGACAGGGAAATACAATGAGCAGTTCTTC
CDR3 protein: CASSSRTGKYNEQFF

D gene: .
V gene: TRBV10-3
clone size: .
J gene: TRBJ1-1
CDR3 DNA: TGTGCCATCAGTGCCGGGGGAAACACTGAAGCTTTCTTT
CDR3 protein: CAISAGGNTEAFF

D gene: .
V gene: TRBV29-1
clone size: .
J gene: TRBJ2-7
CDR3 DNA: TGCAGCGTAAACAGGGACTCTTCCGAGCAGTACTTC
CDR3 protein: CSVNRDSSEQYF

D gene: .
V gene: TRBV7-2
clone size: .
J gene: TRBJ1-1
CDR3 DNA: TGTGCCAGCAGCCTCGGATTAGGGACATCACAAGAAGCTTTCTTT
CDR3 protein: CASSLGLGTSQEAFF

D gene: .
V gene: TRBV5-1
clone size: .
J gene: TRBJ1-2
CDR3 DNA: TGCGCCAGCAGCTTAGAGGCAGGGACGTCCGCTAACTATGGCTACACCTTC
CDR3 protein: CASSLEAGTSANYGYTF

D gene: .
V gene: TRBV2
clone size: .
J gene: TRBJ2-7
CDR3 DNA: TGTGCCAGCAGTTGGAGGGACCAAACCTACGAGCAGTACTTC
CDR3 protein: CASSWRDQTYEQYF

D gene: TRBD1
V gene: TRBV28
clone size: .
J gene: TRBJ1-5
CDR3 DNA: TGTGCCAGCAGATATACAGGGGGGAATCAGCCCCAGCATTTT
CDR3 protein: CASRYTGGNQPQHF